This T cell receptor (beta chain) was retrieved from a study of identical twins. This clonotype was picked up a small number of times. Trimming removed 0 bases from V and 4 bases from J; junction bases left unmatched: 9. The CDR3 is 16 amino acids. Germline CDR1 reads LGHNA; CDR2 reads YNFKEQ. TCRdb processed the 5' RACE reads anew with MiXCR; each CDR3 protein has one entry. The sample shows 500,000 to 600,000 distinct CDR3 sequences, less than 25% of them seen only once. The sample was also reused in another study, on T cells expressing NK-cell markers.

The material sequenced was CD4+ T cells sorted from blood. The TCR was taken from a woman aged 18-30 years in good health. The V call is TRBV4-2, the J call TRBJ2-7, with 7 bases fitting TRBD1. CDR3 nucleotides: TGTGCCAGCAGCCAAGATCACCGGGCAGGGGGTTACGAGCAGTACTTC. As protein: CASSQDHRAGGYEQYF.